This note documents a single T cell receptor beta chain sequence. The data derive from a study of blood T cell repertoires in COVID-19. Study as a whole: Samples taken during acute and convalescent COVID-19 were collected in the United States, Italy and Spain. From T cells, B-cell-depleted T cells, or PBMCs came the material, which was cDNA or gDNA.

Germline-derived CDR1 and CDR2 are LGHDT and YNNKEL (reference sequence). The CDR3 spans 12 residues. V lost 0 bases to trimming and J lost 14 bases; unmatched junction nucleotides: 5. In the authors' methods: Amplified reference gene primers provided the basis for estimating nucleated cell counts. The repertoire was sequenced with immunoSEQ multiplex PCR; TCRdb's copy has only in-frame clones and lacks some. Clone size and V and J calls were adopted from that table, with D and trimming inferred from the DNA. The data contain around 250,000 clones, 86% of them singletons. This receptor was taken from a woman under 40 with active or convalescent COVID-19. The specimen was peripheral blood. The gene calls are TRBV3-1 (or the pseudogene TRBV3-2) and TRBJ2-3; TRBD1 matches at 7 bases. The DNA for the CDR3 is TGTGCCAGCAGCCAAGAGGAGACAGGGTTGTATTTT. It yields the protein CASSQEETGLYF.